The rows below give T cell receptor beta chains drawn from one sample of a study of control samples from healthy donors and cancer patients. Measured with immunoSEQ multiplex PCR; TCRdb has only the in-frame clones, and not every one. Among some 130,000 clones listed, over 85% were seen once. Sample: blood. Receptor source: a man aged 25 to 40 in good health. Both conserved end residues are part of each CDR3. Fields, in order: V gene, J gene, clone size, D gene, CDR3 DNA, CDR3 protein. The D gene is left open where the match is weak. Size is stated for part of the rows, as once, few or many counts, or as a class when the clone is expanded.

v_call: TRBV6-5
j_call: TRBJ1-1
clone_size: once
d_call: TRBD1
cdr3_nt: TGTGCCAGCAGACCCCCTGGACAGGGCAAAGCTTTCTTT
cdr3_aa: CASRPPGQGKAFF

v_call: TRBV7-7
j_call: TRBJ2-3
clone_size: few
d_call: NA
cdr3_nt: TGTGCTAGCAGCTTGATCTCCGGGGGCACAGATACGCAGTATTTT
cdr3_aa: CASSLISGGTDTQYF

v_call: TRBV7-2
j_call: TRBJ2-7
clone_size: NA
d_call: TRBD1
cdr3_nt: TGTGCCAGCAGCTTAGGACAGGGAAATCACTACGAGCAGTACTTC
cdr3_aa: CASSLGQGNHYEQYF

v_call: TRBV7-9
j_call: TRBJ2-1
clone_size: NA
d_call: TRBD1
cdr3_nt: TGTGCCAGCAGCTCGCCCGACCTGGACAGGTACAATGAGCAGTTCTTC
cdr3_aa: CASSSPDLDRYNEQFF

v_call: TRBV6-5
j_call: TRBJ2-2
clone_size: NA
d_call: NA
cdr3_nt: TGTGCCAGCCGAGTTAGGGGGGGCACCGGGGAGCTGTTTTTT
cdr3_aa: CASRVRGGTGELFF

v_call: TRBV6-2/TRBV6-3
j_call: TRBJ2-1
clone_size: NA
d_call: TRBD1
cdr3_nt: TGTGCCAGCAGTACAACGGGACAGGGGAAGTTCTTC
cdr3_aa: CASSTTGQGKFF

v_call: TRBV4-3
j_call: TRBJ1-1
clone_size: NA
d_call: TRBD1
cdr3_nt: TGCGCCAGCAGCCCAACATTGACAGGGGGCGCGGACACTGAAGCTTTCTTT
cdr3_aa: CASSPTLTGGADTEAFF

v_call: TRBV7-2
j_call: TRBJ2-3
clone_size: once
d_call: TRBD1
cdr3_nt: TGTGCCAGCAGCCCAGGGGGAAGCACAGATACGCAGTATTTT
cdr3_aa: CASSPGGSTDTQYF

v_call: TRBV9
j_call: TRBJ2-5
clone_size: NA
d_call: NA
cdr3_nt: TGTGCCAGCAGCGTTCCTGACAGCCAAGAGACCCAGTACTTC
cdr3_aa: CASSVPDSQETQYF

v_call: TRBV5-1
j_call: TRBJ2-1
clone_size: NA
d_call: TRBD2
cdr3_nt: TGCGCCAGCAGCTTGGGACTAGCGGGGGTCAATGAGCAGTTCTTC
cdr3_aa: CASSLGLAGVNEQFF

v_call: TRBV18
j_call: TRBJ1-6
clone_size: NA
d_call: TRBD1
cdr3_nt: TGTGCCAGCTCACTCGGACAGGACAACTCACCCCTCCACTTT
cdr3_aa: CASSLGQDNSPLHF

v_call: TRBV19
j_call: TRBJ1-3
clone_size: NA
d_call: TRBD1
cdr3_nt: TGTGCCAGTAGTCCCGGGACAGGGCCTCTCTCTGGAAACACCATATATTTT
cdr3_aa: CASSPGTGPLSGNTIYF

v_call: TRBV19
j_call: TRBJ1-2
clone_size: NA
d_call: NA
cdr3_nt: TGTGCCAGTAGTACCGGGCGGGGGGGGCGCGGCTACACCTTC
cdr3_aa: CASSTGRGGRGYTF

v_call: TRBV6-5
j_call: TRBJ1-2
clone_size: NA
d_call: NA
cdr3_nt: TGTGCCAGCGAGTTGGTCGCCGGGGCTAACTATGGCTACACCTTC
cdr3_aa: CASELVAGANYGYTF

v_call: TRBV18
j_call: TRBJ2-3
clone_size: NA
d_call: NA
cdr3_nt: TGTGCCAGCTCACCAATGGGCCTAACGGGGGATACGCAGTATTTT
cdr3_aa: CASSPMGLTGDTQYF

v_call: TRBV5-4
j_call: TRBJ2-7
clone_size: NA
d_call: NA
cdr3_nt: TGTGCCAGCAGCTTGGGCTCGGGGCACGGGACAATCGCCGGCGAGCAGTACTTC
cdr3_aa: CASSLGSGHGTIAGEQYF

v_call: TRBV12-3/TRBV12-4
j_call: TRBJ1-1
clone_size: NA
d_call: NA
cdr3_nt: TGTGCCAGCAGTTTACAGGGGTACACTGAAGCTTTCTTT
cdr3_aa: CASSLQGYTEAFF

v_call: TRBV6-4
j_call: TRBJ1-5
clone_size: NA
d_call: NA
cdr3_nt: TGTGCCAGCAGTCCATCCGGGGGGTCGGCTAGCCAGCCCCAGCATTTT
cdr3_aa: CASSPSGGSASQPQHF

v_call: TRBV7-8
j_call: TRBJ1-2
clone_size: NA
d_call: TRBD1
cdr3_nt: TGTGCCAGCAGCCGGGACAGGGGAACGGGTTACACCTTC
cdr3_aa: CASSRDRGTGYTF

v_call: TRBV30
j_call: TRBJ2-5
clone_size: NA
d_call: NA
cdr3_nt: TGTGCCTGGAGTGGGGGTTTCAGTGGGACCCAGTACTTC
cdr3_aa: CAWSGGFSGTQYF

v_call: TRBV6-4
j_call: TRBJ2-1
clone_size: NA
d_call: TRBD2
cdr3_nt: TGTGCCAGCAGTGACTCAGAGACTAGCGGATACAATGAGCAGTTCTTC
cdr3_aa: CASSDSETSGYNEQFF

v_call: TRBV20-1
j_call: TRBJ2-7
clone_size: NA
d_call: TRBD2
cdr3_nt: TGCAGTGCTAGAGCCGCGGGGGAGGGGTACTTC
cdr3_aa: CSARAAGEGYF

v_call: TRBV9
j_call: TRBJ1-2
clone_size: NA
d_call: NA
cdr3_nt: TGTGCCAGCAGCGTAGGATCAGAGTATGGCTACACCTTC
cdr3_aa: CASSVGSEYGYTF

v_call: TRBV9
j_call: TRBJ2-7
clone_size: NA
d_call: TRBD1
cdr3_nt: TGTGCCAGCAGCACGGGACAGGGATACGAGCAGTACTTC
cdr3_aa: CASSTGQGYEQYF

v_call: TRBV14
j_call: TRBJ2-2
clone_size: NA
d_call: TRBD1
cdr3_nt: TGTGCCAGCAGTCGCTGGACAGGGGACACCGGGGAGCTGTTTTTT
cdr3_aa: CASSRWTGDTGELFF

v_call: TRBV4-1
j_call: TRBJ1-5
clone_size: NA
d_call: NA
cdr3_nt: TGCGCCAGCAGCCAAGATTCTGGTATGGGGGCGGGTCAGCCCCAGCATTTT
cdr3_aa: CASSQDSGMGAGQPQHF

v_call: TRBV5-1
j_call: TRBJ2-1
clone_size: NA
d_call: NA
cdr3_nt: TGCGCCAGCAGCTTGGACGAACTTTCCTACAATGAGCAGTTCTTC
cdr3_aa: CASSLDELSYNEQFF

v_call: TRBV4-1
j_call: TRBJ2-3
clone_size: NA
d_call: TRBD2
cdr3_nt: TGCGCCAGCAGCCGGCAACAGCGGGGTAGGACAGATACGCAGTATTTT
cdr3_aa: CASSRQQRGRTDTQYF

v_call: TRBV6-1
j_call: TRBJ2-7
clone_size: NA
d_call: NA
cdr3_nt: TGTGCCAGCAGTGAAAGGGTCTACGAGCAGTACTTC
cdr3_aa: CASSERVYEQYF

v_call: TRBV6-5
j_call: TRBJ1-2
clone_size: NA
d_call: TRBD1
cdr3_nt: TGTGCCAGCAGTTATCGACAGGGTGGCTACACCTTC
cdr3_aa: CASSYRQGGYTF

v_call: TRBV7-2
j_call: TRBJ2-2
clone_size: NA
d_call: NA
cdr3_nt: TGTGCCAGCAGCTACGGCCTAGGGACCGGGGAGCTGTTTTTT
cdr3_aa: CASSYGLGTGELFF